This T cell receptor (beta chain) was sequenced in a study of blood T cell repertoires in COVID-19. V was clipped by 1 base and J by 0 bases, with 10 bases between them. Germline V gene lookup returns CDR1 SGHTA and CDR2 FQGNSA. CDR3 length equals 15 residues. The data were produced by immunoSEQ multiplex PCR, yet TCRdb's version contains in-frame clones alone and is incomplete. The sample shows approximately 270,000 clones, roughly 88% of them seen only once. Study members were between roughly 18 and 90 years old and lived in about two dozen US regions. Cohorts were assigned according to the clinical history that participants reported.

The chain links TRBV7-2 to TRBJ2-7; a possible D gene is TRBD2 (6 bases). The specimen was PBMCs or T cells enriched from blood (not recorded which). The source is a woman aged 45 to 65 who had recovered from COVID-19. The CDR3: CASSLGGTLSYEQYF. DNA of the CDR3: TGTGCCAGCAGCTTAGGCGGGACCCTCTCCTACGAGCAGTACTTC.